What follows describes a single T cell receptor (beta chain). No antigen is known for it. This record belongs to a study of graft-versus-host responses after intestinal transplantation. V was clipped by 0 bases and J by 8 bases, with 7 bases between them. Germline V gives CDR1 LNHNV, CDR2 YYDKDF (reference sequence). The CDR3 contains 13 residues. The assay was immunoSEQ multiplex PCR, and TCRdb's table has in-frame clones only and misses some. Of some 110,000 clones listed, around 90% were seen once; the top ten hold about 0.25%. This clonotype originated in a human donor who was the organ donor for an intestinal transplant. The sample was unstimulated CD4+ T cells sorted from spleen or lymph node cells, taken before transplant. This rearrangement joins TRBV15 to TRBJ1-4, with unresolved D. DNA for the CDR3: TGTGCCACCAGCAGAGATCCAATGGAAAAACTGTTTTTT. This encodes CATSRDPMEKLFF. Looking up the rest from reference TRBV15 and TRBJ1-4 gives the full variable domain: DAMVIQNPRYQVTQFGKPVTLSCSQTLNHNVMYWYQQKSSQAPKLLFHYYDKDFNNEADTPDNFQSRRPNTSFCFLDIRSPGLGDTAMYLCATSRDPMEKLFFGSGTQLSVL.